Following are 21 T cell receptor beta chains from one sample sequenced in a study of T cell clusters in autoimmune cytopenias. TRB amplification used roughly 250 ng of peripheral blood genomic DNA. Multiplex touch-down PCR amplified TRB using TRB-A and TRB-B pools in one tube. Each CDR3 protein gets one entry in TCRdb, which reprocessed the multiplex PCR reads and gives no DNA. Here the sample table reports approximately 11,000 distinct CDR3 sequences. Separately, the same data were catalogued under a study of T cell repertoires in aging, cancer and after chemotherapy.

The sample consisted of peripheral blood. These receptors were taken from a human donor in good health.

By frequency, this clonotype is medium-sized. The rearrangement uses TRBV29-1 and TRBJ2-7; the D call from TCRdb, TRBD2, cannot be confirmed without DNA. Germline V gene lookup returns CDR1 SQVTM and CDR2 ANQGSEA. This CDR3 spans 13 amino acids. CDR3 sequence reads: CSVEGQSPYEQYF.

The V gene is TRBV15, the J gene TRBJ2-1. This CDR3 spans 13 amino acids. CDR1 is LNHNV and CDR2 is YYDKDF in the germline V gene (reference sequence). CDR3 in amino acids: CATSRDWAGEQFF.

This chain links TRBV19 with TRBJ1-3; TCRdb's D call, TRBD1, is unchecked because there is no DNA. The germline V gene has CDR1 LNHDA and CDR2 SQIVND (reference sequence). The CDR3 is made up of 16 amino acids. The CDR3 here is CASSPNRGPTGNTIYF.

The V gene is TRBV27, the J gene TRBJ2-3; checking the TCRdb D call of TRBD2 is not possible without DNA. Germline V gene lookup returns CDR1 MNHEY and CDR2 SMNVEV (reference sequence). The CDR3 covers 17 residues. The CDR3 here is CASSLLAGVRLTDTQYF.

The CDR3 here is CASSRQGTYEQYF. V and J are TRBV18 and TRBJ2-7. The CDR3 is made up of 13 amino acids. Germline lookup yields CDR1 KGHSH and CDR2 LQKENI. The full variable domain, with the rest looked up from reference TRBV18 and TRBJ2-7, is NAGVMQNPRHLVRRRGQEARLRCSPMKGHSHVYWYRQLPEEGLKFMVYLQKENIIDESGMPKERFSAEFPKEGPSILRIQQVVRGDSAAYFCASSRQGTYEQYFGPGTRLTVT.

The genes are TRBV5-6 and TRBJ2-6; lacking DNA, the TRBD2 call made by TCRdb goes unchecked. This CDR3 region has 17 residues. Germline V gives CDR1 SGHDT, CDR2 YYEEEE. This CDR3 reads CASSLDSGDGGANVLTF.

The chain combines TRBV6-5 with TRBJ2-7; TCRdb calls TRBD1, which cannot be checked without DNA. Germline V gene lookup returns CDR1 MNHEY and CDR2 SVGAGI. The CDR3 length is 14 residues. The CDR3 is CASSRTDNSYEQYF.

The gene calls are TRBV19 and TRBJ2-1; the D call of TRBD2 rests on TCRdb alone, since no DNA is present to check it. Germline assignment: CDR1 LNHDA and CDR2 SQIVND (reference sequence). The CDR3 totals 14 residues. The CDR3 loop reads CASSPMREGSEQFF. The full variable domain, its missing parts supplied by reference TRBV19 and TRBJ2-1, is DGGITQSPKYLFRKEGQNVTLSCEQNLNHDAMYWYRQDPGQGLRLIYYSQIVNDFQKGDIAEGYSVSREKKESFPLTVTSAQKNPTAFYLCASSPMREGSEQFFGPGTRLTVL.

The V call is TRBV6-5, the J call TRBJ1-4. The CDR3 covers 15 residues. Per germline, CDR1 MNHEY and CDR2 SVGAGI. The CDR3 region is CASRPRPDTNEKLFF.

The chain carries TRBV6-1 and TRBJ2-7; TCRdb outputs TRBD2, but without DNA this stays unchecked. Germline CDR1 MNHNS, CDR2 SASEGT. This CDR3 comprises 19 residues. Here the CDR3 reads CASSEKADRTSGRYYEQYF.

Considering frequency, this clonotype is medium-sized. The chain couples TRBV6-2 or TRBV6-3 to TRBJ2-1; TCRdb selects TRBD1, and the lack of DNA leaves this call unchecked. Germline V gene lookup returns CDR1 MNHEY and CDR2 SVGEGT. This CDR3 spans 14 amino acids. The CDR3 protein is CASSYMGGLNEQFF.

This clonotype is called medium-sized based on its frequency. CDR3 sequence reads: CASSVTGTGELFF. The J gene is TRBJ2-2, the V gene TRBV19; TCRdb reports TRBD1, a call that lacks DNA to check it against. This CDR3 is 13 amino acids long. The V gene's germline CDR1 is LNHDA and CDR2 SQIVND (reference sequence).

The rearrangement links TRBV28 to TRBJ2-3. CDR1 MDHEN and CDR2 SYDVKM come from the germline V gene. The CDR3 contains 13 residues. The CDR3 loop is CASSSESTDTQYF.

This clonotype registers medium-sized by frequency. V usage is TRBV30 and J usage is TRBJ2-7; the D call from TCRdb, TRBD1, cannot be confirmed without DNA. Germline assignment: CDR1 GTSNPN and CDR2 SVGIG (reference sequence). The CDR3 sequence is 12 residues long. The CDR3 spells CACRQGSYEQYF.

The V and J genes are TRBV30 and TRBJ2-2; TCRdb's D call of TRBD1 is untestable without DNA. The CDR3 is made up of 15 amino acids. Germline loops: CDR1 GTSNPN, CDR2 SVGIG (reference sequence). The CDR3 sequence is CAWKTRGANTGELFF.

This chain links TRBV10-3 with TRBJ2-5; absent DNA, TCRdb's TRBD1 call cannot be checked. This CDR3 has 16 amino acids. CDR1 is ENHRY, CDR2 SYGVKD, per germline. The CDR3 loop reads CAISEGGQGARETQYF.

V is TRBV6-6 and J is TRBJ2-7; no DNA is available, so the TRBD2 call from TCRdb remains unchecked. Germline V gene lookup returns CDR1 MNHNY and CDR2 SVGAGI (reference sequence). The CDR3 covers 16 residues. CDR3 protein: CASSYLGRSSSYEQYF.

The V call is TRBV6-4, the J call TRBJ2-3; TCRdb picks TRBD2, but there is no DNA to check that call. There are 15 residues in the CDR3. The germline V gene has CDR1 MRHNA and CDR2 SNTAGT. CDR3 sequence: CASSLLAGGTDTQYF.

The chain carries TRBV6-1 and TRBJ2-2; TCRdb selects TRBD1, and the lack of DNA leaves this call unchecked. Germline V lookup: CDR1 MNHNS, CDR2 SASEGT. The CDR3 has 14 amino acids. The CDR3 loop is CASSGGGDTGELFF.

The V call is TRBV29-1, the J call TRBJ2-7; TCRdb's D gene call, TRBD1, goes unchecked for lack of DNA. The CDR3 extends over 14 amino acids. CDR1 is SQVTM and CDR2 is ANQGSEA in the germline V gene. CDR3 loop: CSVEGTGGGYEQYF.

The V gene is TRBV15, the J gene TRBJ1-2; TCRdb outputs TRBD1, but without DNA this stays unchecked. CDR3 length equals 13 residues. The V gene's germline CDR1 is LNHNV and CDR2 YYDKDF (reference sequence). The CDR3 region is CATSRGGAYGYTF.